The next 14 T cell receptor beta chains were all read from a single sample in a study of blood T cells in healthy people across ages. Together with a sample-barcoded 5' primer, a J-beta primer mix was included in a second PCR lasting about 7 to 12 cycles. TCRdb independently ran MiXCR on the 5' RACE reads; one entry per CDR3 protein. Of under 1,000,000 distinct CDR3 sequences listed, about 46% were seen once; the top ten hold 15% to 20%. The sample was blood. The origin of the receptors is a man older than 75 in good health.

This clonotype was seen only a few times. The CDR3 DNA is TGCGCCAGCAGCTTGGTAGGCGACCCCACAGATACGCAGTATTTT. Its translation is CASSLVGDPTDTQYF. The rearrangement joins TRBV5-1 to TRBJ2-3; no clear D. Trimming took off 0 bases at V and 2 bases at J, with 10 bases between the two ends. CDR1 and CDR2 (germline): SGHRS, YFSETQ. The CDR3 has 15 amino acids.

This clonotype has just a few counts. The chain is built from TRBV6-1 and TRBJ1-2; possibly TRBD1 for D (6 bases). The CDR3 loop spans 14 amino acids. Germline CDR1 and CDR2: MNHNS and SASEGT. The germline V and J ends were trimmed by 5 bases and 6 bases, with 16 bases remaining between them. CDR3 nucleotide sequence: TGTGCCAGCAGTCTCGGGACAACCCTGCATGGCTACACCTTC. Encoded protein: CASSLGTTLHGYTF.

The chain employs TRBV24-1 and TRBJ2-7; TRBD1 might be the D (5 bases). CDR1 is KGHDR, CDR2 SFDVKD, per germline. Trimming left V 8 bases short and J 5 bases short, with 12 bases between. CDR3 length equals 12 residues. The CDR3, as DNA: TGTGCCACCACAGGGAATACCCACGAGCAGTACTTC. As protein: CATTGNTHEQYF.

The chain carries TRBV7-2 and TRBJ2-5; no clear D. The J call is in doubt because the DNA end fits TRBJ2-7 better. The V gene's germline CDR1 is SGHTA and CDR2 FQGNSA. The CDR3 sequence is 13 residues long. CDR3 coding DNA: TGTGCCAGCAGCTTTCTGGAACCCTACGAGCAGTACTTC. Translating it yields CASSFLEPYEQYF.

This clonotype was recorded many times. This chain uses TRBV7-8 with TRBJ2-7; possibly TRBD2 for D (6 bases). Germline V gene sequence: CDR1 SGHVS, CDR2 FQNEAQ. This CDR3 region has 14 residues. The germline V and J ends were trimmed by 1 base and 3 bases, with 10 bases remaining between them. The DNA of the CDR3 is TGTGCCAGCAGCTTAGGGGACTCCTACTACGAGCAGTACTTC. As protein: CASSLGDSYYEQYF. Looking up the rest from reference TRBV7-8 and TRBJ2-7 gives the full variable domain: GAGVSQSPRYKVAKRGQDVALRCDPISGHVSLFWYQQALGQGPEFLTYFQNEAQLDKSGLPSDRFFAERPEGSVSTLKIQRTQQEDSAVYLCASSLGDSYYEQYFGPGTRLTVT.

The chain uses TRBV28 and TRBJ1-5, with a possible D match to TRBD1 (5 bases). CDR1 is MDHEN and CDR2 is SYDVKM in the germline V gene. The length of the CDR3 is 14 residues. V lost 6 bases, J lost 10 bases, and 19 bases lay in between. The CDR3 loop reads CASSPGTYKSPQHF. The CDR3 region has the DNA TGTGCCAGCAGCCCCGGGACGTATAAATCACCCCAGCATTTT.

This clonotype was counted once. The chain is built from TRBV6-1 and TRBJ2-5, with 8 bases fitting TRBD1. CDR1 and CDR2 (germline): MNHNS, SASEGT. The J segment lost 11 bases and the V segment lost 2 bases, leaving 19 bases of the junction unmatched. This CDR3 has 17 residues. The CDR3 sequence: CASSERGQGASYNEQYF. The CDR3 coding sequence is TGTGCCAGCAGTGAACGGGGGCAGGGGGCTTCCTACAATGAGCAGTACTTC.

The chain carries TRBV12-3 or TRBV12-4 and TRBJ2-1, with 10 bases that match TRBD1. The CDR3 extends over 15 amino acids. The junction had 11 bases not matched to a gene; V was cut back by 5 bases and J by 10 bases. The CDR3 reads CASSPTGGMAGEQFF. The CDR3 DNA is TGTGCCAGCAGTCCGACAGGGGGCATGGCTGGAGAGCAGTTCTTC.

The chain has TRBV12-3 or TRBV12-4 and TRBJ2-1; 8 bases fit TRBD2. Losses at the gene ends were 7 bases for V and 9 bases for J; bases not matched to a gene: 14. The CDR3 has 15 residues. CDR3 DNA sequence: TGTGCCAGCAACCTTCCCGGGAGGGCCGGTAGTGAGCAGTTCTTC. Translation gives CASNLPGRAGSEQFF.

V usage is TRBV30 and J usage is TRBJ2-7, with 7 positions matching TRBD1. The CDR3 is 13 residues long. V was pared by 5 bases and J by 4 bases, with 8 bases of the junction left unmatched. The germline V gene encodes CDR1 GTSNPN and CDR2 SVGIG (reference sequence). The CDR3 DNA sequence: TGTGCCTGGGCCTTGGGGACAGATTACGAGCAGTACTTC. As protein: CAWALGTDYEQYF.

This clonotype occurred a few times. CDR3 region: CASSLTPGANEQYF. CDR3 DNA sequence: TGTGCCAGCAGCTTAACGCCGGGGGCCAACGAGCAGTACTTC. The chain joins TRBV7-3 to TRBJ2-7; either TRBD1 or TRBD2 may supply D (6 bases each). This CDR3 has 14 residues. V was clipped by 0 bases and J by 5 bases, with 11 bases between them. Germline CDR1 SGHTA, CDR2 FQGTGA. Complete variable domain (other parts from reference TRBV7-3 and TRBJ2-7): GAGVSQTPSNKVTEKGKYVELRCDPISGHTALYWYRQSLGQGPEFLIYFQGTGAADDSGLPNDRFFAVRPEGSVSTLKIQRTERGDSAVYLCASSLTPGANEQYFGPGTRLTVT.

This clonotype was observed a handful of times. The genes are TRBV7-8 and TRBJ2-7; 7 nucleotides match TRBD1. Gene TRBJ2-4 matches the end of the DNA better, so the J call may be wrong. CDR3 length: 17 amino acids. Germline assignment: CDR1 SGHVS and CDR2 FQNEAQ. The CDR3: CASSLRIGQAKGNIQYF. For the CDR3, the DNA is TGTGCCAGCAGCTTGCGGATAGGACAGGCCAAAGGGAACATTCAGTACTTC.

The CDR3 nucleotides are TGTGCCAGCAGTTCCGGCCGGGACAGGGTGGCTGGGGCCAACGTCCTGACTTTC. Translating it yields CASSSGRDRVAGANVLTF. The chain uses TRBV28 and TRBJ2-6; 9 nucleotides agree with TRBD1. Germline V gene sequence: CDR1 MDHEN, CDR2 SYDVKM. This CDR3 region has 18 residues. J was trimmed by 2 bases and V by 4 bases; bases with no gene match: 9.

This chain joins TRBV27 and TRBJ2-7; 8 bases agree with TRBD2. From germline, CDR1 is MNHEY and CDR2 SMNVEV (reference sequence). V trimming: 5 bases; J trimming: 3 bases; junction bases outside the gene matches: 9. The CDR3 loop spans 15 amino acids. The CDR3 is CASSPGGLVVYEQYF. CDR3 coding DNA: TGTGCCAGCAGTCCTGGGGGACTAGTGGTCTACGAGCAGTACTTC.